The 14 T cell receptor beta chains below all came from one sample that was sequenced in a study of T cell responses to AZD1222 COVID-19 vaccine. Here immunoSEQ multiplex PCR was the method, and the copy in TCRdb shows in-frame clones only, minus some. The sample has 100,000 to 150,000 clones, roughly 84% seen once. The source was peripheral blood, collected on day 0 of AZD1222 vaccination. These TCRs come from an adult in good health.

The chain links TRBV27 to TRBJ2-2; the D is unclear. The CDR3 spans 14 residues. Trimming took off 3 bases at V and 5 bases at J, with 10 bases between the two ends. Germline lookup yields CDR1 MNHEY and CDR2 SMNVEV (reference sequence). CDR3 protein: CASSFNFGTGELFF. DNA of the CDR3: TGTGCCAGCAGTTTTAATTTCGGGACCGGGGAGCTGTTTTTT.

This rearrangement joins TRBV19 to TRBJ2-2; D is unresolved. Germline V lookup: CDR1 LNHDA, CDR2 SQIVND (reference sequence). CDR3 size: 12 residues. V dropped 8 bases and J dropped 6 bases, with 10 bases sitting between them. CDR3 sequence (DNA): TGTGCCAGTGAAGAGCATCCCGGGGAGCTGTTTTTT. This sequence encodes CASEEHPGELFF.

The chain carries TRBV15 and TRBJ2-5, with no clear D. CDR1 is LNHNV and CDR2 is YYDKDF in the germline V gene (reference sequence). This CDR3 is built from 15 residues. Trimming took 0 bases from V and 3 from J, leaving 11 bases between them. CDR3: CATSRDWPREETQYF. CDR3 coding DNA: TGTGCCACCAGCAGAGATTGGCCCCGGGAAGAGACCCAGTACTTC.

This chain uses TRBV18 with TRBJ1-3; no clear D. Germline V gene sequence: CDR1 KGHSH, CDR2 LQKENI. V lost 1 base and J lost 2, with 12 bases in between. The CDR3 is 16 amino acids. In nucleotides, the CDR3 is TGTGCCAGCTCACCACTCGGAACTTCTCCTGGAAACACCATATATTTT. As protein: CASSPLGTSPGNTIYF.

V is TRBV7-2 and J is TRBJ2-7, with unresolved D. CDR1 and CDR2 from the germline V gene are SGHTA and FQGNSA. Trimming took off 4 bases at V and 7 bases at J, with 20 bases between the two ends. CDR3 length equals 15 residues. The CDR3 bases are TGTGCCAGCAGCTCACACAGCTGGGTGATGGGGGAGCAGTACTTC. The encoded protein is CASSSHSWVMGEQYF.

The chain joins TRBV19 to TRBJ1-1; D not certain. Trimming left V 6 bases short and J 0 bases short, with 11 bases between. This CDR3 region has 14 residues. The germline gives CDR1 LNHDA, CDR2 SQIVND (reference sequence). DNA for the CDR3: TGTGCCAGTAGGACCGCAGGCTTGAACACTGAAGCTTTCTTT. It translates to CASRTAGLNTEAFF.

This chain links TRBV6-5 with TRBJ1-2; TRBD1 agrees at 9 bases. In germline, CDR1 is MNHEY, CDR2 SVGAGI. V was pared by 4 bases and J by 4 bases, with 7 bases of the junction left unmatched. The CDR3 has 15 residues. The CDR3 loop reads CASSSPGQGTYGYTF. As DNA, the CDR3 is TGTGCCAGCAGTTCCCCAGGACAGGGGACCTATGGCTACACCTTC.

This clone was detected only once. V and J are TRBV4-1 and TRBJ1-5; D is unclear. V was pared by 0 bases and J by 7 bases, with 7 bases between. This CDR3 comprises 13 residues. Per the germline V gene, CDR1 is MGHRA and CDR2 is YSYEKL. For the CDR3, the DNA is TGCGCCAGCAGCCAAGATTCGACACAGCCCCAGCATTTT. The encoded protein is CASSQDSTQPQHF.

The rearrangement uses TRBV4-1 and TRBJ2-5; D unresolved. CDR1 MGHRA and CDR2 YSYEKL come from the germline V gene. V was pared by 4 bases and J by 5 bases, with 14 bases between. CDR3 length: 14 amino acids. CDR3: CASSRLGGMETQYF. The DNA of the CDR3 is TGCGCCAGCAGCCGCTTGGGTGGGATGGAGACCCAGTACTTC.

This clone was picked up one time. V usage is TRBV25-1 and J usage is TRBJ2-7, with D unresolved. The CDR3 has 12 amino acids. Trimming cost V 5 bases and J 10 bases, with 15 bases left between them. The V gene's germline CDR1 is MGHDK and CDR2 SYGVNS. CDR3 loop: CASSTPRQAQYF. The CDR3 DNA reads TGTGCCAGCAGTACCCCGAGGCAGGCTCAGTACTTC.

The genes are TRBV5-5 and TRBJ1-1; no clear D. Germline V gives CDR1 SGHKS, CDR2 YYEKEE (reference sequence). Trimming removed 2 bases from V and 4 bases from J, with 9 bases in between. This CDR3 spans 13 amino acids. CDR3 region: CASSFGVATEAFF. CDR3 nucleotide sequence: TGTGCCAGCAGCTTTGGGGTTGCCACTGAAGCTTTCTTT.

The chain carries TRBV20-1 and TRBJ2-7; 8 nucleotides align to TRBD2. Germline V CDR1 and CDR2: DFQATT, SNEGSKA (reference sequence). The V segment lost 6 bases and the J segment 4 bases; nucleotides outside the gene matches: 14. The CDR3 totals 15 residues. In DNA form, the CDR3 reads TGCAGTGCCAGTTCGGCGGGGGGTAGCACGTACGAGCAGTACTTC. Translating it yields CSASSAGGSTYEQYF.

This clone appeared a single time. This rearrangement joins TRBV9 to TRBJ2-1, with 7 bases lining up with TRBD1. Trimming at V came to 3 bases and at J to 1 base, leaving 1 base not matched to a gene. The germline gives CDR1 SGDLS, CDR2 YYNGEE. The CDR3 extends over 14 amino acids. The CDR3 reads CASSGTGSYNEQFF. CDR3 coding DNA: TGTGCCAGCAGCGGGACAGGTTCCTACAATGAGCAGTTCTTC.

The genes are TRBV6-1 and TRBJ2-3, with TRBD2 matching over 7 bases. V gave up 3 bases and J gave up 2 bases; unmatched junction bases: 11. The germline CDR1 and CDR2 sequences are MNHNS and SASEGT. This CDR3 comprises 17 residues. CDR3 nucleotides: TGTGCCAGCAGTGATCAGAGACTAGCACTGGACACAGATACGCAGTATTTT. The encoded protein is CASSDQRLALDTDTQYF.